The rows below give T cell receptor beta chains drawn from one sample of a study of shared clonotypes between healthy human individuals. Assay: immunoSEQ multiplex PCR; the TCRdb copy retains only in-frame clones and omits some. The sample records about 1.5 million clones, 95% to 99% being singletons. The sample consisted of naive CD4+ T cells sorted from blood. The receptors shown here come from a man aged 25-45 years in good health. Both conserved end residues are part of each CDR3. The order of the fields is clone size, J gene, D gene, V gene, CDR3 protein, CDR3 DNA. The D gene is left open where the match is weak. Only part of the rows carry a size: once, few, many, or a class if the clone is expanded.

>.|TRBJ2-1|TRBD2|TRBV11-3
CASSESGLAGNEQFF
TGTGCCAGCAGCGAGAGCGGACTAGCGGGTAATGAGCAGTTCTTC
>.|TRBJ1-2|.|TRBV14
CASSQDRRTGYTF
TGTGCCAGCAGCCAAGATCGTCGGACTGGCTACACCTTC
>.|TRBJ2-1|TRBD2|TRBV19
CASSTGTSGRRNEQFF
TGTGCCAGTAGCACCGGGACTAGCGGGAGAAGGAATGAGCAGTTCTTC
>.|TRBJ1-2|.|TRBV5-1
CASSLVAGQGSLNYGYTF
TGCGCCAGCAGCTTGGTTGCCGGGCAGGGGTCACTTAACTATGGCTACACCTTC
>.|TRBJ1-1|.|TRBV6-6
CATLDRPMNTEAFF
TGTGCAACCTTGGACCGGCCAATGAACACTGAAGCTTTCTTT
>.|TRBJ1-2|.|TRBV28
CAVLQGLLSGYTF
TGTGCCGTACTACAGGGTCTCCTATCCGGCTACACCTTC
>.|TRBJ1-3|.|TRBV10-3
CAISEFFRVGGNTIYF
TGTGCCATCAGTGAGTTCTTTCGGGTGGGTGGAAACACCATATATTTT
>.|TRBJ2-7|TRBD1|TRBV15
CATSRATGATYEQYF
TGTGCCACCAGCAGAGCAACAGGGGCTACCTACGAGCAGTACTTC
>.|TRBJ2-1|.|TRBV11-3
CASSLGRLSYNEQFF
TGTGCCAGCAGCTTAGGGCGCCTCTCCTACAATGAGCAGTTCTTC
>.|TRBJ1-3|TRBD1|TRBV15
CATSRGQGNENTIYF
TGTGCCACCAGCAGGGGACAGGGGAATGAAAACACCATATATTTT
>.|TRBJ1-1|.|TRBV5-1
CASSLDTRVQGLTNTEAFF
TGCGCCAGCAGCTTGGATACCAGAGTCCAGGGACTTACGAACACTGAAGCTTTCTTT
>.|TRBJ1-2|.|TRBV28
CASSSPSSDGLNYGYTF
TGTGCCAGCAGTTCCCCCTCCTCGGACGGCCTTAACTATGGCTACACCTTC
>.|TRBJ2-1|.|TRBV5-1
CASSLAAGKALNEQFF
TGCGCCAGCAGCTTGGCGGCAGGAAAGGCCCTTAATGAGCAGTTCTTC
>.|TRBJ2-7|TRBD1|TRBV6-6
CASSYSKDRPYEQYF
TGTGCCAGCAGTTACTCGAAGGACAGGCCCTACGAGCAGTACTTC
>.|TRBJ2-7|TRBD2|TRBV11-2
CASRPVSGRAYEQYF
TGTGCCAGCAGACCCGTTAGCGGGAGGGCCTACGAGCAGTACTTC
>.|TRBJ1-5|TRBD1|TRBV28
CASLFTGVGILGNQPQHF
TGTGCCAGCCTATTTACAGGGGTAGGGATCTTGGGGAATCAGCCCCAGCATTTT
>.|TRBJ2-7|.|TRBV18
CASSPNPGETYEQYF
TGTGCCAGCTCCCCAAACCCGGGCGAAACCTACGAGCAGTACTTC
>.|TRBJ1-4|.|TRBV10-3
CAISESSTGNEKLFF
TGTGCCATCAGTGAGTCTTCCACAGGGAATGAAAAACTGTTTTTT
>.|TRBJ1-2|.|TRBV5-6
CASSLAGDLRGYTF
TGTGCCAGCAGCTTGGCCGGGGACCTGAGGGGCTACACCTTC
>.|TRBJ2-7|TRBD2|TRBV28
CASSLGSGGGEQYF
TGTGCCAGCAGTTTAGGTTCGGGAGGAGGCGAGCAGTACTTC
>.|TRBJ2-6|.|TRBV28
CASSVTSSGANVLTF
TGTGCCAGCAGTGTAACAAGCTCTGGGGCCAACGTCCTGACTTTC
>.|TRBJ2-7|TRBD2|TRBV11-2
CASGLAGTYEQYF
TGTGCCAGCGGACTAGCGGGTACCTACGAGCAGTACTTC
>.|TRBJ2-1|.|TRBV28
CASSLSDPNEQFF
TGTGCCAGCAGTTTATCGGACCCCAATGAGCAGTTCTTC
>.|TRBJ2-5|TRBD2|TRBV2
CASTSGRAPSQETQYF
TGTGCCAGCACAAGCGGGAGGGCCCCTAGCCAAGAGACCCAGTACTTC
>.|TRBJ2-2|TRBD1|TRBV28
CASRRTGVTGELFF
TGTGCCAGCAGACGGACAGGGGTCACCGGGGAGCTGTTTTTT
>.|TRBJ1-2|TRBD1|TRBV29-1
CSAGQGAGGYTF
TGCAGCGCGGGACAGGGGGCCGGTGGCTACACCTTC
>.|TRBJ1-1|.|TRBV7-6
CASSSAGNSEAFF
TGTGCCAGCAGCTCCGCGGGGAACTCTGAAGCTTTCTTT
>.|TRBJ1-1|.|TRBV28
CASSMGDTEAFF
TGTGCCAGCAGCATGGGAGACACTGAAGCTTTCTTT
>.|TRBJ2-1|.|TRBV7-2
CASSLLGPSSYNEQFF
TGTGCCAGCAGCTTATTAGGGCCAAGCTCCTACAATGAGCAGTTCTTC
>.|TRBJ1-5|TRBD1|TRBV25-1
CASQGQGSQPQHF
TGTGCCAGCCAGGGACAGGGCAGCCAACCCCAGCATTTT
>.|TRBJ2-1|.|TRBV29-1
CSVREGTNEQFF
TGCAGCGTTCGTGAAGGGACTAATGAGCAGTTCTTC
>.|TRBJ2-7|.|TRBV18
CASSPSGNSYEQYF
TGTGCCAGCTCACCTTCTGGCAACTCCTACGAGCAGTACTTC
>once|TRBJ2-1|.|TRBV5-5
CASSLGPRSAYNEQFF
TGTGCCAGCAGCTTAGGTCCGCGAAGCGCCTACAATGAGCAGTTCTTC
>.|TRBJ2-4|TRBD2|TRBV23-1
CASSPLAAIAKNIQYF
TGCGCCAGCAGTCCCCTAGCGGCCATAGCCAAAAACATTCAGTACTTC
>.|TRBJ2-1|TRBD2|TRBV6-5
CASTPLAGVREQFF
TGTGCCAGCACTCCCCTAGCGGGAGTACGTGAGCAGTTCTTC
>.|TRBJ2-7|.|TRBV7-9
CASGLSPGPTYEQYF
TGTGCCAGCGGTTTAAGCCCGGGACCGACGTACGAGCAGTACTTC
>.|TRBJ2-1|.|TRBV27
CASPSLPQDFWGEQFF
TGTGCCAGCCCCTCCCTCCCCCAGGACTTCTGGGGTGAGCAGTTCTTC
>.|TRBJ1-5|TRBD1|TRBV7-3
CASSRTGNQPQHF
TGTGCCAGCAGCCGGACAGGGAATCAGCCCCAGCATTTT
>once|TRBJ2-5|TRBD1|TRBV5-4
CASSLRGQGQETQYF
TGTGCCAGCAGCTTGAGGGGACAGGGTCAAGAGACCCAGTACTTC
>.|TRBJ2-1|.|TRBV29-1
CSVEAFSDEQFF
TGCAGCGTTGAAGCGTTTTCGGATGAGCAGTTCTTC
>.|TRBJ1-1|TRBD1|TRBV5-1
CASSLAGTGVNTEAFF
TGCGCCAGCAGCTTAGCGGGGACAGGGGTGAACACTGAAGCTTTCTTT
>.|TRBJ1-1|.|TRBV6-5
CASRRLRNTEAFF
TGTGCCAGCAGGCGCCTACGAAACACTGAAGCTTTCTTT
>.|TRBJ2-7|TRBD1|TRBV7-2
CASSSNRQGLTYF
TGTGCCAGCAGCTCAAACCGACAGGGATTGACGTACTTC
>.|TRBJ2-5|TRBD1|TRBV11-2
CASSYRQGQETQYF
TGTGCCAGCAGCTACAGACAGGGGCAAGAGACCCAGTACTTC
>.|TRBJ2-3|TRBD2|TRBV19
CASSPRSGSTDTQYF
TGTGCCAGTAGTCCCCGTAGCGGGAGCACAGATACGCAGTATTTT
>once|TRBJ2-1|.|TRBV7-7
CASSLDISSYNEQFF
TGTGCTAGCAGCTTAGACATAAGCTCCTACAATGAGCAGTTCTTC